Listed here are 8 T cell receptor beta chains from one sample, sequenced in a study of neurological immune-mediated disorders. A single record per CDR3 protein comes from TCRdb applying MiXCR to the 5' RACE reads. Of under 20,000 distinct CDR3 sequences detected, about 15% appear once; the ten largest clones hold roughly an eighth. Sample: PBMCs. These receptors were taken from a man between 60 and 75 years old with HTLV-1-associated myelopathy (HAM/TSP).

By share, this clonotype counts as medium-sized. This chain joins TRBV6-5 and TRBJ2-7; the D is unclear. This CDR3 spans 14 amino acids. In germline, CDR1 is MNHEY, CDR2 SVGAGI. Deletions cut 6 bases from V and 3 bases from J, with 15 bases between. The CDR3 coding sequence is TGTGCCAGCAGCCCCGCTCCCTCGGGCTACGAGCAGTACTTC. This sequence encodes CASSPAPSGYEQYF.

In this sample, this clonotype turned up many times. The V gene is TRBV12-3 or TRBV12-4, the J gene TRBJ1-6; D unresolved. This CDR3 has 14 residues. Trimming took off 6 bases at V and 6 bases at J, with 12 bases between the two ends. In nucleotides, the CDR3 is TGTGCCAGCAGCCTCATAGGCCTTAATTCACCCCTCCACTTT. Translated: CASSLIGLNSPLHF.

Ten or more counts support this clonotype. The rearrangement links TRBV3-1 to TRBJ1-5; D ambiguous. The length of the CDR3 is 16 residues. The V gene lost 0 bases and the J gene lost 3 bases, with 12 bases spanning the gap. CDR1 and CDR2 from the germline V gene are LGHDT and YNNKEL (reference sequence). The CDR3 loop is CASSQDLGSYNQPQHF. The CDR3 DNA is TGTGCCAGCAGCCAAGATCTAGGGTCCTACAATCAGCCCCAGCATTTT.

There are many counts of this clonotype. The V call is TRBV7-9, the J call TRBJ2-3; D could derive from TRBD1 or TRBD2 (5 bases each). The ends were cut back, 0 bases at V and 2 bases at J, with 9 bases in the middle. Germline CDR1 SEHNR, CDR2 FQNEAQ (reference sequence). The CDR3 has 15 residues. The CDR3 reads CASSLAAGTTDTQYF. As DNA, the CDR3 is TGTGCCAGCAGCTTAGCGGCAGGGACCACAGATACGCAGTATTTT. The entire variable domain, with the rest obtained from reference TRBV7-9 and TRBJ2-3, is as follows: DTGVSQNPRHKITKRGQNVTFRCDPISEHNRLYWYRQTLGQGPEFLTYFQNEAQLEKSRLLSDRFSAERPKGSFSTLEIQRTEQGDSAMYLCASSLAAGTTDTQYFGPGTRLTVL.

This clonotype was picked up many times. The V call is TRBV5-6, the J call TRBJ1-5; possibly TRBD1 for D (5 bases). V was clipped by 2 bases and J by 4 bases, with 13 bases between them. This CDR3 spans 15 amino acids. Germline lookup yields CDR1 SGHDT and CDR2 YYEEEE. CDR3 nucleotides: TGTGCCAGCAGCTTCTCGGGACGCCCGAATCAGCCCCAGCATTTT. This gives the protein CASSFSGRPNQPQHF. Looking up the rest from reference TRBV5-6 and TRBJ1-5 gives the full variable domain: DAGVTQSPTHLIKTRGQQVTLRCSPKSGHDTVSWYQQALGQGPQFIFQYYEEEERQRGNFPDRFSGHQFPNYSSELNVNALLLGDSALYLCASSFSGRPNQPQHFGDGTRLSIL.

In its sample, this clonotype was seen many times. The rearrangement uses TRBV20-1 and TRBJ2-5, with 8 bases lining up with TRBD2. With 1 base clipped from V and 2 bases from J, the junction kept 6 bases outside the gene matches. CDR1 is DFQATT and CDR2 is SNEGSKA in the germline V gene (reference sequence). The CDR3 is made up of 15 amino acids. CDR3 sequence (DNA): TGCAGTGCTAGAGGGAGCGGGGGAAAGCAAGAGACCCAGTACTTC. Translated: CSARGSGGKQETQYF.

This clonotype is termed medium-sized. V usage is TRBV9 and J usage is TRBJ1-1; D gene uncertain. The CDR3 spans 16 residues. V was cut by 0 bases and J by 0 bases, with 12 bases left in between. Germline V gives CDR1 SGDLS, CDR2 YYNGEE. The DNA of the CDR3 is TGTGCCAGCAGCGTAGGGGCGGGTGGGGTGAACACTGAAGCTTTCTTT. It specifies CASSVGAGGVNTEAFF.

This clonotype was counted ten times or more. The rearrangement links TRBV20-1 to TRBJ1-4; the match to TRBD1 covers 7 bases. The V and J ends lost 1 base and 8 bases, in that order; junction bases with no gene match: 16. This CDR3 contains 17 residues. The germline CDR1 and CDR2 sequences are DFQATT and SNEGSKA (reference sequence). This CDR3 is CSARGEGQSARVEKLFF. The CDR3 bases are TGCAGTGCTAGAGGGGAGGGACAGTCCGCCAGGGTGGAAAAACTGTTTTTT.